The source of this T cell receptor beta chain is a study of blood T cell repertoires in COVID-19. V was trimmed by 5 bases and J by 4 bases, leaving 11 bases between them. Per germline, CDR1 SQVTM and CDR2 ANQGSEA. The CDR3 is made up of 12 amino acids. Generated by immunoSEQ multiplex PCR, the TCRdb table keeps only in-frame clones and is missing some. The table lists around 52,000 clones, roughly 87% of them singletons. Sequencing used peripheral blood. V usage is TRBV29-1 and J usage is TRBJ1-2, with a possible D match to TRBD1 (6 bases). The receptor was derived from a woman of 80 years or more with COVID-19, enrolled during active disease. The CDR3 coding sequence is TGCAGCGTTACTACAGGGCTCTATGGCTACACCTTC. Residues: CSVTTGLYGYTF.